The present T cell receptor beta chain was sequenced within a study of CD4 T cells in relation to SARS-CoV-2 and coronaviruses. Study-wide context: TCR beta CDR3s were sequenced after roughly ten-day antigen culture of PBMCs. Overall study findings and caveats: About 64% of donors had memory CD4+ clonotypes crossrecognizing SARS-CoV-2 and common cold coronavirus spike. This crossreactivity analysis covered spike protein alone, no other viral proteins.

CDR3 size: 13 residues. From germline, CDR1 is WSHSY and CDR2 SAAADI. V dropped 7 bases and J dropped 3 bases, with 12 bases sitting between them. This clone showed up just once. Antigen: not known. Before the COVID-19 pandemic, during about 2011-2019, CD4+ T cells were taken from unexposed donors. The cells were cultured for 10 days before CD4+ T cells were isolated. Assay used: immunoSEQ multiplex PCR; TCRdb lists only in-frame clones, some missing. This sample has roughly 21,000 clones, with roughly 80% found just once. Sequenced sample: CD4+ T cells from PBMCs, cultured in vitro. The receptor's source is a human donor in good health. The J gene is TRBJ1-1, the V gene TRBV10-2; D unclear. The CDR3 DNA reads TGCGCCAGCACTTGGGGTGGGGACACTGAAGCTTTCTTT. This sequence encodes CASTWGGDTEAFF.